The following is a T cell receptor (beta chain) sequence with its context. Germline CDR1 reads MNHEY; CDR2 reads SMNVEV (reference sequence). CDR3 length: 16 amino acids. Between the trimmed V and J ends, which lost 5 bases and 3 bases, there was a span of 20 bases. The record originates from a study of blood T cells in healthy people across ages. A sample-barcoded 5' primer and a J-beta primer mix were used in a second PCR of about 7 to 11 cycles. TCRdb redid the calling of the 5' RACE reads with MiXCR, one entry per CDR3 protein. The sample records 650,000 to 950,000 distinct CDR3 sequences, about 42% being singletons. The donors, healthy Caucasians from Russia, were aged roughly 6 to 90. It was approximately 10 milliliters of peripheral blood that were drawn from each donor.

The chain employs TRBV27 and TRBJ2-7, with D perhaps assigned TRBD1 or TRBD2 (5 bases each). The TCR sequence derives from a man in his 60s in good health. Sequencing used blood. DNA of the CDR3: TGTGCCAGCAGTCCGGGCGGAGGCAGGGTTGTCTACGAGCAGTACTTC. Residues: CASSPGGGRVVYEQYF.